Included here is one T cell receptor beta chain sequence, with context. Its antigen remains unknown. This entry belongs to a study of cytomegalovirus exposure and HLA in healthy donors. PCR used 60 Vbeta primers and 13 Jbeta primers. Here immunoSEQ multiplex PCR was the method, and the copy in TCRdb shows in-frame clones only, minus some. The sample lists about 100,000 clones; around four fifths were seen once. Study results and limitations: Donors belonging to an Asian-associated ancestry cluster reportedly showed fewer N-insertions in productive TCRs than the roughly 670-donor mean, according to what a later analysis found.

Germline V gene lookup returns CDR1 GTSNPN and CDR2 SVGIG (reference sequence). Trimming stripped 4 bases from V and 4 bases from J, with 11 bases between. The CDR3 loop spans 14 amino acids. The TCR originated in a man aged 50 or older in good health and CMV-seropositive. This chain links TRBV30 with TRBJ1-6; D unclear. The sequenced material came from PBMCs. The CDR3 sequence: CAWIAGQYNSPLHF. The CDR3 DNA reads TGTGCCTGGATTGCGGGCCAGTATAATTCACCCCTCCACTTT.